A single sample is the source of the 19 T cell receptor beta chains below, sequenced in a study of OX40 agonist ivuxolimab in advanced cancers. The table came from immunoSEQ multiplex PCR; TCRdb's copy has only in-frame clones and leaves some out. The table lists approximately 32,000 clones, more than 70% of them singletons, with about 9% in the top ten. The sample was CD4+ or CD8+ T cells sorted from blood, taken in a trial of the OX40 agonist ivuxolimab. These receptors came from an adult with an advanced solid tumor such as melanoma, head and neck, liver or kidney cancer.

The chain recombines TRBV6-1 with TRBJ1-2, with a weak D call TRBD1 (5 bases). Deletions cut 6 bases from V and 5 bases from J, with 16 bases between. Germline V lookup: CDR1 MNHNS, CDR2 SASEGT. The CDR3 has 14 amino acids. CDR3 coding DNA: TGTGCCAGCAGAAGCTTCACAGGTGATTATGGCTACACCTTC. It is translated as CASRSFTGDYGYTF.

This clone was recorded only once. The chain has TRBV27 and TRBJ2-3; D possibly corresponds to TRBD2 (7 bases). Germline V lookup: CDR1 MNHEY, CDR2 SMNVEV (reference sequence). This CDR3 is built from 15 residues. Trimming cost V 1 base and J 3 bases, with 11 bases left between them. This CDR3 reads CASSLWGGLTDTQYF. CDR3 coding DNA: TGTGCCAGCAGTTTATGGGGGGGGCTGACAGATACGCAGTATTTT.

V usage is TRBV5-1 and J usage is TRBJ2-5; D is uncertain. The J call may be faulty, since TRBJ2-7 better matches the DNA end. The germline CDR1 and CDR2 sequences are SGHRS and YFSETQ. This CDR3 region has 15 residues. CDR3 protein: CASSLESRSHSEQYF. The DNA for the CDR3 is TGCGCCAGCAGCTTGGAATCCAGGAGCCACAGCGAGCAGTACTTC.

The chain uses TRBV5-1 and TRBJ2-5; 13 bases fit TRBD2. CDR3 length equals 15 residues. CDR1 is SGHRS, CDR2 YFSETQ, per germline. Trimming at V came to 0 bases and at J to 4 bases, leaving 0 bases not matched to a gene. This CDR3 reads CASSLGLAGGETQYF. The CDR3 DNA sequence: TGCGCCAGCAGCTTGGGACTAGCGGGAGGAGAGACCCAGTACTTC.

This chain connects TRBV5-6 to TRBJ2-1, with D unclear. The CDR3 runs 12 residues. With 2 bases removed from V and 9 bases from J, the gap between germline ends came to 9 bases. In germline, CDR1 is SGHDT, CDR2 YYEEEE. The DNA of the CDR3 is TGTGCCAGCAGCTTCGCCGACCGTGAGCAGTTCTTC. This gives the protein CASSFADREQFF.

The chain combines TRBV6-6 with TRBJ2-3; 8 bases line up with TRBD1. CDR1 and CDR2 from the germline V gene are MNHNY and SVGAGI (reference sequence). With 8 bases clipped from V and 1 base from J, the junction kept 5 bases outside the gene matches. The CDR3 runs 14 residues. The CDR3 loop is CASVPGGGTDTQYF. The CDR3 bases are TGTGCCAGCGTCCCAGGGGGCGGCACAGATACGCAGTATTTT.

The rearrangement links TRBV5-1 to TRBJ2-7; tentative D call: TRBD2 (6 bases). V shed 3 bases and J shed 0 bases, with 13 bases lying between them. The CDR3 is 15 amino acids. Germline values: CDR1 SGHRS, CDR2 YFSETQ. The CDR3 region is CASSSRDFSSYEQYF. CDR3 in DNA: TGCGCCAGCAGCTCCCGGGACTTTAGCTCCTACGAGCAGTACTTC.

This chain uses TRBV7-8 with TRBJ2-5; 8 nucleotides align to TRBD2. Germline assignment: CDR1 SGHVS and CDR2 FQNEAQ. This CDR3 has 17 residues. The junction had 9 bases not matched to a gene; V was cut back by 2 bases and J by 1 base. CDR3 nucleotides: TGTGCCAGCAGCTTACAAGGAGTAGCGGGGCCCCAAGAGACCCAGTACTTC. Its translation: CASSLQGVAGPQETQYF.

The chain has TRBV7-9 and TRBJ1-1, with TRBD1 identical over 7 bases. The V gene end was trimmed by 8 bases and the J gene end by 5 bases; junction bases not matched to a gene: 8. This CDR3 contains 13 residues. CDR1 and CDR2 (germline): SEHNR, FQNEAQ (reference sequence). The CDR3 DNA reads as TGTGCCAGCCGGGTCCCGACAGGGACTGAAGCTTTCTTT. Its translation is CASRVPTGTEAFF.

The V and J genes are TRBV9 and TRBJ2-2, with 7 bases identical to TRBD2. Germline CDR1 is SGDLS and CDR2 is YYNGEE. Trimming removed 2 bases from V and 6 bases from J; junction bases left unmatched: 7. The CDR3 spans 15 residues. The CDR3 DNA reads as TGTGCCAGCAGCGTCTCCGGGACTATGGCCGGGGAGCTGTTTTTT. It codes for CASSVSGTMAGELFF.

The chain uses TRBV28 and TRBJ1-2; 7 positions match TRBD1. This CDR3 comprises 12 residues. Germline V lookup: CDR1 MDHEN, CDR2 SYDVKM. The ends lost 5 bases at V and 9 bases at J; junction bases unmatched: 6. The DNA of the CDR3 is TGTGCCAGCAGTCAGACAGGGAAAAGCTACACCTTC. Translating gives CASSQTGKSYTF.

The rearrangement links TRBV2 to TRBJ1-1; TRBD1 aligns across 7 bases. There are 17 residues in the CDR3. V was pared by 6 bases and J by 7 bases, with 20 bases of the junction left unmatched. Germline CDR1 is SNHLY and CDR2 is FYNNEI. CDR3 sequence reads: CASSLRSGGLVGVEAFF. CDR3 coding DNA: TGTGCCAGCAGCCTACGCTCAGGGGGGTTGGTCGGGGTTGAAGCTTTCTTT. The whole variable domain, filled in from reference TRBV2 and TRBJ1-1, reads EPEVTQTPSHQVTQMGQEVILRCVPISNHLYFYWYRQILGQKVEFLVSFYNNEISEKSEIFDDQFSVERPDGSNFTLKIRSTKLEDSAMYFCASSLRSGGLVGVEAFFGQGTRLTVV.

This rearrangement joins TRBV7-9 to TRBJ1-5; no firm D call. Germline assignment: CDR1 SEHNR and CDR2 FQNEAQ (reference sequence). CDR3 length: 13 residues. V was pared by 5 bases and J by 6 bases, with 11 bases between. The CDR3 DNA reads as TGTGCCAGCAGCCCCGCCGGGCGTCAGCCCCAGCATTTT. Translating it yields CASSPAGRQPQHF.

The V call is TRBV5-1, the J call TRBJ2-1; a possible D gene is TRBD1 (5 bases). The ends were cut back, 3 bases at V and 9 bases at J, with 19 bases in the middle. Germline V gives CDR1 SGHRS, CDR2 YFSETQ. This CDR3 is built from 15 residues. The CDR3 is CASSSLGQGESEQFF. For the CDR3, the DNA is TGCGCCAGCAGCTCCCTCGGGCAGGGTGAATCTGAGCAGTTCTTC.

The CDR3, as DNA: TGTGCCAGCAGCCCCCGGACGGCCACCGGGGAGCTGTTTTTT. Its protein product is CASSPRTATGELFF. The chain carries TRBV11-3 and TRBJ2-2; D gene ambiguous. Trimming left V 5 bases short and J 4 bases short, with 11 bases between. Germline loops: CDR1 SGHNT, CDR2 YENEEA. The CDR3 is 14 amino acids.

This sequence joins TRBV7-2 and TRBJ2-5; 11 bases map to TRBD2. This CDR3 region has 16 residues. V was clipped by 3 bases and J by 3 bases; unmatched bases: 6. Germline CDR1 SGHTA, CDR2 FQGNSA. The DNA for the CDR3 is TGTGCCAGCAGCTTCACTAGCGGGAGAGGAGAAGAGACCCAGTACTTC. It yields the protein CASSFTSGRGEETQYF.

DNA for the CDR3: TGTGCCTGGGGGTCCGGCGGGAGCGGAGACAATGAGCAGTTCTTC. Translated: CAWGSGGSGDNEQFF. The V and J genes are TRBV30 and TRBJ2-1; 7 positions agree with TRBD2. Germline V lookup: CDR1 GTSNPN, CDR2 SVGIG (reference sequence). With V trimmed by 5 bases and J by 5 bases, 12 bases remained unmatched. The CDR3 runs to 15 residues.

V is TRBV5-4 and J is TRBJ1-1, with D tentatively TRBD1 (5 bases). Trimming cost V 3 bases and J 0 bases, with 12 bases left between them. CDR3 length equals 15 residues. Germline CDR1 is SGHNT and CDR2 is YYREEE (reference sequence). The DNA for the CDR3 is TGTGCCAGCAGCTCGATTGGACACTTGAACACTGAAGCTTTCTTT. Protein sequence: CASSSIGHLNTEAFF.

The chain combines TRBV6-1 with TRBJ2-7; D might be TRBD2 (6 bases). Germline V gene lookup returns CDR1 MNHNS and CDR2 SASEGT. The CDR3 length is 13 residues. V gave up 6 bases and J gave up 3 bases, with 12 bases separating them. CDR3 coding DNA: TGTGCCAGCAGAAGCGGGTCACTCTACGAGCAGTACTTC. Its protein product is CASRSGSLYEQYF.